A selection of T cell receptor beta chains follows, all from one sample in a study of T cell responses to AZD1222 COVID-19 vaccine. The data were produced by immunoSEQ multiplex PCR, yet TCRdb's version contains in-frame clones alone and is incomplete. The sample holds some 120,000 clones, 85% to 95% seen once. Sequenced here: peripheral blood, sampled on day 0 of AZD1222 vaccination. The receptor source for this set is an adult in good health. Each CDR3 is given with its conserved first and last residue. D genes are given only for firm matches. A clone size is listed for some rows: how often the clone was seen (once, few, many), or a class if it is expanded.

J | V | size | D | CDR3 | DNA
TRBJ2-7 | TRBV7-9 | . | . | CASSFDNYEQYF | TGTGCCAGCAGCTTCGACAACTACGAGCAGTACTTC
TRBJ1-2 | TRBV14 | . | . | CASSQDVRADYGYTF | TGTGCCAGCAGCCAAGATGTCAGGGCAGACTATGGCTACACCTTC
TRBJ2-1 | TRBV4-1 | . | . | CASSQGFGGTPYNEQFF | TGCGCCAGCAGCCAAGGGTTTGGGGGGACACCTTACAATGAGCAGTTCTTC
TRBJ2-2 | TRBV5-1 | . | . | CASSFQYSPGELFF | TGCGCCAGCAGCTTCCAGTACTCCCCCGGGGAGCTGTTTTTT
TRBJ2-1 | TRBV20-1 | once | . | CSARGLGLSNNEQFF | TGCAGTGCTCGTGGGCTGGGCCTATCAAACAATGAGCAGTTCTTC
TRBJ1-2 | TRBV3-1/TRBV3-2 | . | TRBD1 | CASSQLYGQGFVTF | TGTGCCAGCAGCCAATTGTACGGACAGGGGTTCGTCACCTTC
TRBJ2-3 | TRBV9 | . | . | CASSERGDTQYF | TGTGCCAGCAGCGAACGAGGAGATACGCAGTATTTT
TRBJ2-1 | TRBV11-2 | . | . | CASREGLAPANEQFF | TGTGCCAGCAGGGAGGGGCTAGCACCCGCCAATGAGCAGTTCTTC
TRBJ1-5 | TRBV15 | . | . | CATSREGNQPQHF | TGTGCCACCAGCAGAGAAGGGAATCAGCCCCAGCATTTT
TRBJ1-2 | TRBV7-9 | . | . | CASSLYADGNGYTF | TGTGCCAGCAGCCTCTACGCAGACGGAAATGGCTACACCTTC
TRBJ2-7 | TRBV7-2 | . | . | CASSLRTGVGYEQYF | TGTGCCAGCAGCTTAAGAACGGGAGTCGGCTACGAGCAGTACTTC
TRBJ1-2 | TRBV28 | . | . | CASSLAGLSNYGYTF | TGTGCCAGCAGTTTAGCGGGACTGTCTAACTATGGCTACACCTTC
TRBJ2-1 | TRBV6-5 | . | . | CASSYSSAHNEQFF | TGTGCCAGCAGTTACTCGTCGGCTCACAATGAGCAGTTCTTC